The 3 T cell receptor beta chains presented below share a single source sample, sequenced in a study of T cells after posttransplantation cyclophosphamide. Assay used: immunoSEQ multiplex PCR; TCRdb lists only in-frame clones, some missing. The sample lists roughly 42,000 clones, about 92% occurring once. Cyclophosphamide on days +3 and +4 followed busulfan-fludarabine conditioning and a marrow graft. The sample in question was PBMCs, obtained around 63 days after allogeneic stem cell transplant with posttransplant cyclophosphamide. The receptors here all came from a male patient in his sixties or seventies who received an allogeneic stem cell transplant from a related donor and was CMV-positive. Some T cells here may be from the graft donor.

The chain is built from TRBV7-9 and TRBJ1-2, with 7 bases lining up with TRBD1. Germline values: CDR1 SEHNR, CDR2 FQNEAQ (reference sequence). The CDR3 is 13 residues long. After removal of 5 bases from V and 4 bases from J, the junction contained 4 bases not matched to a gene. CDR3 bases: TGTGCCAGCAGCACGACAGGGCTCTATGGCTACACCTTC. Its protein is CASSTTGLYGYTF.

V and J are TRBV7-8 and TRBJ2-1; 7 nucleotides line up with TRBD2. Germline V gene lookup returns CDR1 SGHVS and CDR2 FQNEAQ. Trimming cost V 6 bases and J 7 bases; bases outside gene matches: 15. The CDR3 covers 16 residues. The CDR3 protein is CASSPQVGTMANEQFF. The CDR3 region has the DNA TGTGCCAGCAGTCCTCAGGTAGGGACTATGGCAAATGAGCAGTTCTTC.

V gene TRBV4-1 combines with J gene TRBJ1-2; 7 bases match TRBD1. Germline loops: CDR1 MGHRA, CDR2 YSYEKL. V was pared by 0 bases and J by 5 bases, with 12 bases of the junction left unmatched. This CDR3 region has 17 residues. Here the CDR3 DNA reads TGCGCCAGCAGCCAAGAGCCCCCGCCGGGGGACAGATATGGCTACACCTTC. It codes for CASSQEPPPGDRYGYTF.